This paragraph covers one T cell receptor beta chain sequence. Its cognate antigen is unknown. These data are taken from a study of cytomegalovirus exposure and HLA in healthy donors. Study-wide results and limits: A later analysis found common viral pathogens apparently linked to several of the most significant clusters.

Use of 60 Vbeta and 13 Jbeta primers characterized the PCR. TCRdb's copy holds only in-frame clones and misses some; the assay was immunoSEQ multiplex PCR. The sample yields about 170,000 clones, roughly 80% seen once. The CDR3 runs to 13 residues. Trimming removed 6 bases at V and 3 bases at J, with 9 bases between. Germline CDR1 and CDR2: MNHEY and SMNVEV (reference sequence). V gene TRBV27 combines with J gene TRBJ1-5; no clear D. Source material: PBMCs. This receptor was taken from a female donor in good health and CMV-seronegative. Written as DNA, the CDR3 is TGTGCCAGCAGCCTCCGGGACAATCAGCCCCAGCATTTT. Amino acid sequence: CASSLRDNQPQHF.